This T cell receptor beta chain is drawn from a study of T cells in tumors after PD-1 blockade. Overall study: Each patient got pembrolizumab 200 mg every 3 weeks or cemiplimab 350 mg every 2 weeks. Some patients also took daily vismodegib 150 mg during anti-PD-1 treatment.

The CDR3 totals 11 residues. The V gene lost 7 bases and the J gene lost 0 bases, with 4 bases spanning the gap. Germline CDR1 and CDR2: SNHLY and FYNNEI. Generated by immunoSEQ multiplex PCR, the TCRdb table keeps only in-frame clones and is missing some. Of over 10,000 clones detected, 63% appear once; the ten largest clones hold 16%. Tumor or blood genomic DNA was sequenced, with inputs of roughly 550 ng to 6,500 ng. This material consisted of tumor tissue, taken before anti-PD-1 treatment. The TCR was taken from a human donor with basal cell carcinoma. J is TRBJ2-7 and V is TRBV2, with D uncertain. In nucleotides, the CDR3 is TGTGCCAGCAAGAGCTCCTACGAGCAGTACTTC. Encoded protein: CASKSSYEQYF.